This TCR beta chain derives from a study of T cell responses to AZD1222 COVID-19 vaccine (dated by TCRdb to the early 2020s). Looking at the study overall: TCR sequencing was performed for over 230 trial participants, of whom around 210 were given two doses of AZD1222 and around 25 were given two doses of MenACWY control vaccine. Trial participants were enrolled by age into subgroups of 18-55, 56-69 and 70-plus years, and around 140, 26 and 57 TCR-sequenced participants, respectively, were included in these subgroups. The paper's findings and limits, for the study overall: Participants were mostly white British, with more females than males. The authors suggested clonal diversity may have been underestimated. CD4 TCRs associated with the vaccine covered the entire spike protein, and the dominant responses were in regions 160-218 and 743-854. Because no samples from the day 14 peak response were available, repertoires could be characterized only after the peak T cell response. After two AZD1222 doses, spike-specific TCR breadth and depth were significantly higher than at day 0 and than in MenACWY recipients. The 56-69-year group was small, and its depth increase did not reach significance, likely because of low power. Reportedly, close to half of the unique spike-specific TCRs recognized epitopes lying outside the regions that are mutated in the B.1.351 and B.1.1.7 variants. Conclusions about previously exposed vaccinees are limited because only a handful of AZD1222 recipients were SARS-CoV-2 seropositive at baseline.

CDR1 and CDR2 are read off the germline V gene (reference sequence) as SGHNT and YYREEE. The CDR3, cysteine through phenylalanine, is 15 amino acids long. Just the 45-base CDR3 DNA is kept, in frame starting at base 1. Between the V and J ends, shortened by 2 bases and 0 bases respectively, the junction contains 9 bases. On this clone itself: Its antigen has not been determined. Base qualities were left out, and no much larger clone turns up one base away.

Reading the label with the study, this specimen's time point is: about 28 days (+/-7) after the second vaccine dose. AZD1222 recipients whose second dose came at about 4 weeks and those whose second dose came at about 12 weeks were combined into one group, since spike-specific TCR depth and breadth did not differ between the two schedules. The vaccinee samples were drawn from two UK trials, COV001 and COV002, one of which was a single-blind randomized controlled phase 2/3 trial testing AZD1222 (ChAdOx1 nCoV-19) in healthy adults. For TCRbeta chain sequencing, PBMC samples from trial participants were taken at day 0 and at day 28 after the second dose. The CDR3 regions of human TCRbeta chains were analyzed by immunosequencing. The authors' analysis ran thus. TCRs in the repertoires were compared against a reference library of SARS-CoV-2-specific TCRs that had been generated with the MIRA antigen-specificity platform. Breadth was defined as the fraction of unique TCRs that were SARS-CoV-2-associated. Depth was defined as the fraction of total T cells that were SARS-CoV-2-associated. Using the MIRA data, every spike-specific TCR was mapped to the spike region that the TCR reacted to and assigned to either a CD4 or a CD8 class. Log10-transformed breadth and depth values were compared by one-way ANOVA with Sidak's multiple comparisons tests. As stored in TCRdb, this immuneACCESS dataset retains in-frame rearrangements with V and J assigned. A fraction of the clones does not appear; measured against another copy, unresolved V genes explain less than half of the discrepancy, and the remainder lacks a known reason. D and trimming come from the DNA, and the V and J calls and clone size come from that table. Across this sample there are 150,000 to 200,000 clones, with roughly 89% seen only once. Around 1.1% of the sample is held by the ten biggest clonotypes.

The source was peripheral blood, collected 28 days after the second AZD1222 dose. This clonotype was sampled from an adult who received the AZD1222 COVID-19 vaccine. The sequence joins TRBV5-4 to TRBJ2-1; the D gene is possibly TRBD2, with 5 bases matching. This receptor has the CDR3 CASSLGLFSYNEQFF. The nucleotide sequence reads TGTGCCAGCAGCTTAGGACTGTTCTCCTACAATGAGCAGTTCTTC.